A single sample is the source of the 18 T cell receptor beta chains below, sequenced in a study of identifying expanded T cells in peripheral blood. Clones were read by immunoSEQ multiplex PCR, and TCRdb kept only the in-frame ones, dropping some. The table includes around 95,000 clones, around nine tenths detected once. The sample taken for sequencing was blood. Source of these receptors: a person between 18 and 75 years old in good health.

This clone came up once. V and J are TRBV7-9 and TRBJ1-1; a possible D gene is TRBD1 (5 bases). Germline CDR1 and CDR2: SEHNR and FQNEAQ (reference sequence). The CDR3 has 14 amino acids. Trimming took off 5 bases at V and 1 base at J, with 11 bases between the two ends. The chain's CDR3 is CASSPEGANTEAFF. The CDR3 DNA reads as TGTGCCAGCAGCCCCGAAGGGGCGAACACTGAAGCTTTCTTT. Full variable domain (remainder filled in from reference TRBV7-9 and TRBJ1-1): DTGVSQNPRHKITKRGQNVTFRCDPISEHNRLYWYRQTLGQGPEFLTYFQNEAQLEKSRLLSDRFSAERPKGSFSTLEIQRTEQGDSAMYLCASSPEGANTEAFFGQGTRLTVV.

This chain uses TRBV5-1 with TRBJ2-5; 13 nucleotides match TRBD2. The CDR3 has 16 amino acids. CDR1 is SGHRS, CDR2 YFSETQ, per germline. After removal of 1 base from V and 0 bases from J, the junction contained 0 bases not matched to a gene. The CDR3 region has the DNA TGCGCCAGCAGCTTGACTAGCGGGGGGGACCAAGAGACCCAGTACTTC. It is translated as CASSLTSGGDQETQYF.

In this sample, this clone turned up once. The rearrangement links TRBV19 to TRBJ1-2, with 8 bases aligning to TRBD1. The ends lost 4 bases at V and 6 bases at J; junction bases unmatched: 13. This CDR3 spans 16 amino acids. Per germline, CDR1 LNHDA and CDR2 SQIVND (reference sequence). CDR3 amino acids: CASSTRRTGSPDGYTF. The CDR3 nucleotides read TGTGCCAGTAGTACCCGCAGGACAGGGTCCCCGGATGGCTACACCTTC.

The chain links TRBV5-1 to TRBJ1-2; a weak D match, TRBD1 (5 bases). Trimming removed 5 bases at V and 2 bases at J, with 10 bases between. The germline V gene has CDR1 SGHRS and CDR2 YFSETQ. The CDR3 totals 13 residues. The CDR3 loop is CASREAGNYGYTF. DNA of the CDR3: TGCGCCAGCAGGGAAGCAGGGAACTATGGCTACACCTTC.

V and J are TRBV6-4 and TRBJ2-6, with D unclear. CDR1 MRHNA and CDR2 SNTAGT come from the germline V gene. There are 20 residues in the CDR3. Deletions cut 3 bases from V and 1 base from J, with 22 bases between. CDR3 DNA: TGTGCCAGCAGTGAAGGACGAAAAGCCCTATTCTTTTCTGGGGCCAACGTCCTGACTTTC. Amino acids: CASSEGRKALFFSGANVLTF.

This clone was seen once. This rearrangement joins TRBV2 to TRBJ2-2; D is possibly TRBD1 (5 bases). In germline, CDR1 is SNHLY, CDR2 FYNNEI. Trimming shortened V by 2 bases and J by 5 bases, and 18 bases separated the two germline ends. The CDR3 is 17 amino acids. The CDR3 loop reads CASSEFTVGPATGELFF. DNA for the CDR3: TGTGCCAGCAGTGAATTCACGGTGGGGCCAGCAACCGGGGAGCTGTTTTTT.

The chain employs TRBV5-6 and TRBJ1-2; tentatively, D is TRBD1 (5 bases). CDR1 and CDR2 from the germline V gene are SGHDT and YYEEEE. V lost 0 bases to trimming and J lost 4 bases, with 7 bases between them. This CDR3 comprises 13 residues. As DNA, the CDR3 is TGTGCCAGCAGCTTGGCGGGGGTCTATGGCTACACCTTC. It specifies CASSLAGVYGYTF.

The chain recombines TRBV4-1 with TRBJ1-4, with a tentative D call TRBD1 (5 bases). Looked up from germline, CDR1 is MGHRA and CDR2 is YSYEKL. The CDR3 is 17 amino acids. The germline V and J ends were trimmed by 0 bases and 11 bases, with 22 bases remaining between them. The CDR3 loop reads CASSQDELKASGRKLFF. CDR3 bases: TGCGCCAGCAGCCAAGATGAGCTGAAGGCGTCAGGGAGGAAACTGTTTTTT.

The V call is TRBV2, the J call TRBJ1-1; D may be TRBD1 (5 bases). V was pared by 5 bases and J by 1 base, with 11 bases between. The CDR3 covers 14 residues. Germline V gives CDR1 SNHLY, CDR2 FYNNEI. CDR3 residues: CASSTEGTNTEAFF. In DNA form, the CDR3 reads TGTGCCAGCAGTACGGAGGGGACGAACACTGAAGCTTTCTTT.

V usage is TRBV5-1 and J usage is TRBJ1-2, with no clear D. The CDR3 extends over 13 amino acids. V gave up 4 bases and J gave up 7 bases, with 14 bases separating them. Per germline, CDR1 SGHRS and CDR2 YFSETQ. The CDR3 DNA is TGCGCCAGCAGCCGAACGACGGCCAGTGGCTACACCTTC. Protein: CASSRTTASGYTF. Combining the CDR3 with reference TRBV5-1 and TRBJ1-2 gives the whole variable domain KAGVTQTPRYLIKTRGQQVTLSCSPISGHRSVSWYQQTPGQGLQFLFEYFSETQRNKGNFPGRFSGRQFSNSRSEMNVSTLELGDSALYLCASSRTTASGYTFGSGTRLTVV.

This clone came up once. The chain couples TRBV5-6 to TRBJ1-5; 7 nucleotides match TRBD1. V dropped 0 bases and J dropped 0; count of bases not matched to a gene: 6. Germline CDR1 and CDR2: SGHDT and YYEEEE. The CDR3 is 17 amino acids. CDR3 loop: CASSLGGGRYSNQPQHF. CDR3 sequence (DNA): TGTGCCAGCAGCTTGGGAGGGGGCCGATATAGCAATCAGCCCCAGCATTTT.

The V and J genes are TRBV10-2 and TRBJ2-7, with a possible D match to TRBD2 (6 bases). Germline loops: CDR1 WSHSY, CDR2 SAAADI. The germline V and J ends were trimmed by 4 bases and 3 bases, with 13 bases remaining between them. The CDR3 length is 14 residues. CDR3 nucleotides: TGCGCCAGCAGTGTGATAGCGGAAAGCTACGAGCAGTACTTC. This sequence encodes CASSVIAESYEQYF.

The DNA for the CDR3 is TGTGCCTGGAGTGGCGGTTCCTACGAGCAGTACTTC. Its translation is CAWSGGSYEQYF. The V gene is TRBV30, the J gene TRBJ2-7; no reliable D call. The V and J ends lost 1 base and 1 base respectively, with 5 bases between them. The CDR3 is 12 amino acids. Germline CDR1 is GTSNPN and CDR2 is SVGIG (reference sequence).

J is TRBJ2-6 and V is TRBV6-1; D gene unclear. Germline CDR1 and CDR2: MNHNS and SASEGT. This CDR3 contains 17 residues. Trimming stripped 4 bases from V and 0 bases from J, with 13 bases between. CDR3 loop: CASSASRGNSGANVLTF. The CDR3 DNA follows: TGTGCCAGCAGTGCCAGCAGAGGTAACTCTGGGGCCAACGTCCTGACTTTC.

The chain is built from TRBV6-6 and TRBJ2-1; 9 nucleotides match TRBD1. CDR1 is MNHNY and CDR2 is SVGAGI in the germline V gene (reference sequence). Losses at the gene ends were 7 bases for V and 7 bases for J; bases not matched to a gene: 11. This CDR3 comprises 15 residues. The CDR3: CASTSPTGGVNEQFF. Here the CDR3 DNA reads TGTGCCAGCACCTCCCCGACAGGGGGAGTGAATGAGCAGTTCTTC.

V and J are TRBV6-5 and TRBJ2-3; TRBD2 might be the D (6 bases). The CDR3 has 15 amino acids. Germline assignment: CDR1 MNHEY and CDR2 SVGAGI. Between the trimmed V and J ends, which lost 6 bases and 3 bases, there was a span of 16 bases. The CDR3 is CASSRRGADTDTQYF. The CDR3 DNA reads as TGTGCCAGCAGCCGCCGCGGGGCGGATACAGATACGCAGTATTTT.

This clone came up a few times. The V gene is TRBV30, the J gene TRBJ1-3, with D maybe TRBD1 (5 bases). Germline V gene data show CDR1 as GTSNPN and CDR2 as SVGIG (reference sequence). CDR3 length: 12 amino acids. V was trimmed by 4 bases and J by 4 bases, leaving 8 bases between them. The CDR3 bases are TGTGCCTGGAAAAAGGGGGGAAACACCATATATTTT. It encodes CAWKKGGNTIYF.

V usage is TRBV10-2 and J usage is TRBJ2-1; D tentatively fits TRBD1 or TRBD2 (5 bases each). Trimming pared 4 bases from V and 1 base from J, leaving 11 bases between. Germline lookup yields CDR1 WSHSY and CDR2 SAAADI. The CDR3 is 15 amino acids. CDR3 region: CASSVGEESYNEQFF. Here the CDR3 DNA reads TGCGCCAGCAGTGTGGGGGAAGAGTCCTACAATGAGCAGTTCTTC.